This entry features one TCR beta chain sequence. Its antigen is currently unknown. Measured with immunoSEQ multiplex PCR; TCRdb has only the in-frame clones, and not every one. The sample has roughly 120,000 clones; 70% to 90% are singletons. CDR1 and CDR2 (germline): SGHRS, YFSETQ. V shed 1 base and J shed 4 bases, with 14 bases lying between them. There are 15 residues in the CDR3. The data were taken from a study of T cell responses to AZD1222 COVID-19 vaccine. Looking at the study overall: Pooled samples include second doses given at about 4 or 12 weeks.

Overall study results and limits: Repertoire sampling happened only post peak T cell response. It was only a handful of AZD1222 recipients who were seropositive at baseline. Dominant CD4 TCR responses targeted spike regions 160-218 and 743-854.

V is TRBV5-1 and J is TRBJ2-5; D may be TRBD1 (6 bases). This TCR came from an adult in good health. Source: peripheral blood, taken on day 0 of AZD1222 vaccination. This CDR3 is CASSLRTGKGETQYF. In DNA form, the CDR3 reads TGCGCCAGCAGCTTGCGAACAGGGAAAGGAGAGACCCAGTACTTC.